This TCR beta chain derives from a study of blood T cell repertoires in COVID-19 (TCRdb year 2020). Background for the entire study: Collaborator samples came from the United States, Italy and Spain and covered acute and convalescent phases of COVID-19. The material from the prospective study consisted of cDNA or gDNA derived from T cells, B-cell-depleted T cells, or PBMCs. Subjects who had been exposed to COVID-19, were actively infected with it, or had recovered from it provided the deeply sampled blood TCRbeta repertoires that made up the dataset. A freely available public database, intended as a resource for researchers studying the immune response to SARS-CoV-2, is where the repertoires were released. The samples were drawn from two sources: the first 160 participants of the ongoing ImmuneRACE study, and about 1,300 subjects contributed by 6 global collaborators. Sample metadata almost always included a de-identified subject ID, COVID-19 status, age in years and sex. HLA class I and class II types, where available, came from metadata supplied by the sample provider rather than from assay-based typing.

CDR1 SEHNR and CDR2 FQNEAQ are derived from the germline V gene (reference sequence). V loses 3 bases at its end and J loses 4 bases; junction bases beyond the gene matches: 7. Its CDR3 holds 15 amino acids, cysteine through phenylalanine. Only the CDR3 portion is preserved as DNA: 45 bases, with reading frame beginning at the first base. Collaborating institutions collected whole blood in K2EDTA tubes following their own protocols. For TCRbeta analysis, collaborators shipped samples in one of three forms: frozen whole blood, isolated PBMCs, or DNA extracted from either of those sample types. This clone appeared once. What antigen it recognizes has not been identified. One base away there is no much larger clone; base qualities are not given. TCRbeta CDR3 regions were amplified from genomic DNA by means of the immunoSEQ Assay, a bias-controlled multiplex PCR. Processing in the source paper ran as follows. The number of nucleated cells in each sample was estimated by amplification of reference gene primers within the assay. To quantify the absolute abundance of each unique TCRbeta CDR3 rearrangement, sequence reads were collapsed and filtered. For each sample, productive Simpson clonality was calculated as the square root of Simpson's diversity index across productive rearrangements. The source is immuneACCESS, and TCRdb retained only in-frame sequences with V and J called. Part of the clones is not carried over; for the studies checked, unresolved V genes explain less than half of this, and the remainder is unexplained. V, J and clone size are those of that table, while D and trimming were read from the DNA. For this sample there are under 130,000 clones; 81% appear just once. The ten top clones hold approximately 38% of the sample.

Overall results and qualifications from the work: Clinical and demographic metadata were provided uncurated, with the amount varying by source and participant.

This receptor was obtained from an elderly man with acute or convalescent COVID-19. This chain joins TRBV7-9 to TRBJ2-7, and 9 junction bases match TRBD2. The material sequenced was peripheral blood. CDR3 reads: CASSFLGSGRYEQYF. The sequenced DNA: TGTGCCAGCAGCTTTCTCGGTAGCGGGAGATACGAGCAGTACTTC.